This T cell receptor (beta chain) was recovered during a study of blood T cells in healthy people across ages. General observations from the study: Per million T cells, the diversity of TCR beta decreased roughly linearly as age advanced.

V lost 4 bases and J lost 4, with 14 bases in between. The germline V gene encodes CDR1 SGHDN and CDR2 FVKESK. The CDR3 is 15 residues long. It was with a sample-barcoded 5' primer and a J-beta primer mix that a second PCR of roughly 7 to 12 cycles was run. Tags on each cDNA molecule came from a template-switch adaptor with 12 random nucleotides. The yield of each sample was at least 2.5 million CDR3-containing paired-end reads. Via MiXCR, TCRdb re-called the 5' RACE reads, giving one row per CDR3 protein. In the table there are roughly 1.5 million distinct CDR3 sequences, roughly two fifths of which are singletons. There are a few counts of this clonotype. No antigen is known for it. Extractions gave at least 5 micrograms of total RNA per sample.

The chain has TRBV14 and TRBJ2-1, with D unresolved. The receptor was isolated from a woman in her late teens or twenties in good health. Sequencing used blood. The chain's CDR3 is CASSPLSWGYNEQFF. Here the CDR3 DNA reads TGTGCCAGCAGCCCGCTAAGCTGGGGTTACAATGAGCAGTTCTTC. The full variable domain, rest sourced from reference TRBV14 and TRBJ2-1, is EAGVTQFPSHSVIEKGQTVTLRCDPISGHDNLYWYRRVMGKEIKFLLHFVKESKQDESGMPNNRFLAERTGGTYSTLKVQPAELEDSGVYFCASSPLSWGYNEQFFGPGTRLTVL.